The text below deals with one T cell receptor beta chain. No antigen is known for it. Base qualities are missing; no much larger clone stands one base away. The data stem from a study of T cells in localized non-small cell lung cancer (TCRdb year 2020). Notes on the research overall: Comparing tumors with uninvolved tumor-adjacent lungs, the study looked at the T cell repertoires of roughly 250 patients with early-stage NSCLC. The cohort was made up of around 250 treatment-naive NSCLC patients whose localized lung tumors had been resected. The mean age of the NSCLC patients was 60 to 85 years, with 120 to 150 men and 85 to 110 women.

At diagnosis, peripheral blood, uninvolved tumor-adjacent lung and tumor were collected and were preserved as a mix of fresh-frozen and FFPE material. For TCR repertoire profiling, blood samples were analyzed in the form of peripheral blood mononuclear cells. As encoded in the germline V gene, CDR1 is SGHVS while CDR2 is FNYEAQ. The CDR3 contains 18 residues, cysteine and phenylalanine counted. Left in the record is the CDR3 DNA by itself, 54 bases read in frame from the first base. The junction shows trimming of 5 bases on V and 6 bases on J, and the gene matches do not reach 17 bases of it. TCR beta CDR3 regions were sequenced from DNA using the immunoSEQ Assay. Regarding the original processing steps: To compute T cell density, TCR beta template counts were normalized to usable DNA, which was estimated by amplifying housekeeping genes. The preseqR package was used to estimate richness by extrapolating to 400,000 templates for PBMC samples and to 120,000 templates for tissue samples. Clonality was calculated as one minus Pielou's evenness. Tissue-enriched TCRs were identified through differential abundance testing performed on productive amino-acid clonotypes, with a minimum total count of 5 and an alpha of 0.1. The Jaccard Index and the Morisita Overlap Index were used to measure repertoire overlap between compartments. TCR beta CDR3s were clustered by GLIPH together with public tetramer-defined viral CDR3s, and at least three viral sequences plus V-gene enrichment were required for viral motifs. Sourced from immuneACCESS, this table was stored by TCRdb with only in-frame sequences that have V and J called. A share of the clones is absent; for the studies checked, an unresolved V gene accounts for under half, and the remainder has no known explanation. The V and J calls and the clone size are those of that table, but D and trimming were determined from the DNA. The table for this sample lists 50,000 to 70,000 clones; roughly 90% of them were counted only once. The top ten constitute approximately 20% of the sample.

The investigation overall reported the following: A median of approximately 57 of the top 100 tumor clones were detected in paired uninvolved adjacent lung, and some 30 of these tumor clones were also found among the top 100 clones of the paired uninvolved adjacent lung. Because of the exploratory design, TCR variables were selected using unadjusted p-values without false-discovery rate correction. Longer overall survival was associated with higher T cell density in blood, whereas shorter survival was associated with higher clonality in adjacent lung. Uninvolved tumor-adjacent lung showed the highest T cell clonality, higher than tumor, which suggests more focused antigenic responses in the uninvolved tumor-adjacent lung. Multi-region tumor sequencing was not performed, so intratumor heterogeneity could not be excluded.

The sequencing used peripheral blood, collected before any cancer treatment. This clonotype was obtained from a man between 40 and 69 years old with stage I lung adenocarcinoma. Rearrangement joined TRBV7-6 to TRBJ2-3, and 10 bases in between align with TRBD2. The CDR3 region has the sequence CASSPQRPVAGGTDTQYF. The DNA reads TGTGCCAGCAGCCCGCAGAGACCGGTAGCGGGAGGTACTGATACGCAGTATTTT.